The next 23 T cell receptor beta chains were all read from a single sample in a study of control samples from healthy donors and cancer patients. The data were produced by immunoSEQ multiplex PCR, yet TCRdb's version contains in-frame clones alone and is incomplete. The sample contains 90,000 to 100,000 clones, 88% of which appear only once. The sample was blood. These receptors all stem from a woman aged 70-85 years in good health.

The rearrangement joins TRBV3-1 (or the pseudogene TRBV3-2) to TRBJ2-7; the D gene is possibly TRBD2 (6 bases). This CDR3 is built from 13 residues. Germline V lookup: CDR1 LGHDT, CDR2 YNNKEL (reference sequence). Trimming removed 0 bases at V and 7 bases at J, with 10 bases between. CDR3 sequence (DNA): TGTGCCAGCAGCCAAGATGGGAGGTGGGAGCAGTACTTC. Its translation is CASSQDGRWEQYF.

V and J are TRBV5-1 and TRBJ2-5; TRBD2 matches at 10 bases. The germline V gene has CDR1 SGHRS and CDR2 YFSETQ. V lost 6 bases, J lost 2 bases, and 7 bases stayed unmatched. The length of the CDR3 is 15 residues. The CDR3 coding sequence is TGCGCCAGCACGGTAGCGGGGGGCCGACAAGAGACCCAGTACTTC. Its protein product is CASTVAGGRQETQYF. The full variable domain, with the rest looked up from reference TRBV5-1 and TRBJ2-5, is KAGVTQTPRYLIKTRGQQVTLSCSPISGHRSVSWYQQTPGQGLQFLFEYFSETQRNKGNFPGRFSGRQFSNSRSEMNVSTLELGDSALYLCASTVAGGRQETQYFGPGTRLLVL.

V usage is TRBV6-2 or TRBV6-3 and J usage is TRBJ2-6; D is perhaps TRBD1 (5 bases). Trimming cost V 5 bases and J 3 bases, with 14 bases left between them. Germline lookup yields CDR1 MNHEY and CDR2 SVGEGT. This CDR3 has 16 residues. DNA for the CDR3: TGTGCCAGCAGTAGCCAGGGCCCCCTTGGGGCCAACGTCCTGACTTTC. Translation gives CASSSQGPLGANVLTF.

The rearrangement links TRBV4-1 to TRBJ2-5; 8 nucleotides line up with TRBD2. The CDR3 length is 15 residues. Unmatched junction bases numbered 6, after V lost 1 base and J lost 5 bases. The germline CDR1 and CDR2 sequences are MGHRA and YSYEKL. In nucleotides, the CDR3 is TGCGCCAGCAGCCAAGGAGGAGCGGGGGAGGAGACCCAGTACTTC. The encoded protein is CASSQGGAGEETQYF.

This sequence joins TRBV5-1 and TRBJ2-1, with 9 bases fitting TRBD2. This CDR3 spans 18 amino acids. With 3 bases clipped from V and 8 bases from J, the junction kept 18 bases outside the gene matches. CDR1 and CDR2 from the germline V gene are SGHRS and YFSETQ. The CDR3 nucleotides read TGCGCCAGCAGCTCTGTTAACCCGACCGGGACTAGCAACGATGAGCAGTTCTTC. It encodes CASSSVNPTGTSNDEQFF.

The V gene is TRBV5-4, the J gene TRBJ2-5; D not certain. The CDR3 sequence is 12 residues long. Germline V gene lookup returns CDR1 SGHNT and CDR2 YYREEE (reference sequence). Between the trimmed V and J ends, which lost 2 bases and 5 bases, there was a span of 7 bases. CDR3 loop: CASSFGRETQYF. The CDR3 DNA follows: TGTGCCAGCAGCTTTGGAAGGGAGACCCAGTACTTC.

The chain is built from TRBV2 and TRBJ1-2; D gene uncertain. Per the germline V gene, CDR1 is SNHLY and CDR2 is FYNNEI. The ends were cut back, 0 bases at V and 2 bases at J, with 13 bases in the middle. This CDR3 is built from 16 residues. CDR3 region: CASSEALSGRNYGYTF. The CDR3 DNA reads TGTGCCAGCAGTGAAGCGCTGTCGGGAAGAAACTATGGCTACACCTTC.

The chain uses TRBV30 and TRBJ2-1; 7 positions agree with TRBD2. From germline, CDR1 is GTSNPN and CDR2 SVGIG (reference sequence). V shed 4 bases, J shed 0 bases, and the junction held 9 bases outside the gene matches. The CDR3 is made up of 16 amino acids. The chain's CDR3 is CAWKGERGDSYNEQFF. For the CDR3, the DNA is TGTGCCTGGAAGGGAGAGCGGGGAGACTCCTACAATGAGCAGTTCTTC.

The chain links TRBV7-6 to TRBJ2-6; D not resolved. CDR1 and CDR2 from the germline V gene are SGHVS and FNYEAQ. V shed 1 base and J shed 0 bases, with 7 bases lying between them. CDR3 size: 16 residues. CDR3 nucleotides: TGTGCCAGCAGCTTAGGGGTGCCCTCTGGGGCCAACGTCCTGACTTTC. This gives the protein CASSLGVPSGANVLTF.

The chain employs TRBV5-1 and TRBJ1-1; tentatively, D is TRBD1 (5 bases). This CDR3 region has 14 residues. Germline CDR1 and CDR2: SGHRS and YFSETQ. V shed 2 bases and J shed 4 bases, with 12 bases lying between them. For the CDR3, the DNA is TGCGCCAGCAGCTTAAGGGTAGGGGTCACTGAAGCTTTCTTT. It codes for CASSLRVGVTEAFF.

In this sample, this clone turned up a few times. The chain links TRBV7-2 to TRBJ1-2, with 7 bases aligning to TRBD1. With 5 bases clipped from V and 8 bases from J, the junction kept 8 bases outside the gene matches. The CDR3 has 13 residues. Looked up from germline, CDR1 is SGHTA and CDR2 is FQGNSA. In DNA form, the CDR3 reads TGTGCCAGCAGCCAGGGGGGGGCCTGGGGCTACACCTTC. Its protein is CASSQGGAWGYTF.

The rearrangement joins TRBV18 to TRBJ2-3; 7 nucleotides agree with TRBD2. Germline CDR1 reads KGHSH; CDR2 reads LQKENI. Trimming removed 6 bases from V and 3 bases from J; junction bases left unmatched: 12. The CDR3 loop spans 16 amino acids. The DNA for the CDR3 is TGTGCCAGCTCGCCTTGGATCGCGGGAGCAACAGATACGCAGTATTTT. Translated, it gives CASSPWIAGATDTQYF.

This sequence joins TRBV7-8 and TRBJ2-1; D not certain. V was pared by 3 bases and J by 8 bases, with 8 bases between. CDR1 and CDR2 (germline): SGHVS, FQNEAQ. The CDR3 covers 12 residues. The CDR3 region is CASSFLWDEQFF. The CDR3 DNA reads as TGTGCCAGCAGCTTCCTATGGGATGAGCAGTTCTTC.

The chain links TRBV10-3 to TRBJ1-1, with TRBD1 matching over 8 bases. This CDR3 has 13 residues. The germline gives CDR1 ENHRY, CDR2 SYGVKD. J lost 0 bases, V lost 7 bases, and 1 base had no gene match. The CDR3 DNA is TGTGCCATCACAGGGGGCCTGAACACTGAAGCTTTCTTT. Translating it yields CAITGGLNTEAFF.

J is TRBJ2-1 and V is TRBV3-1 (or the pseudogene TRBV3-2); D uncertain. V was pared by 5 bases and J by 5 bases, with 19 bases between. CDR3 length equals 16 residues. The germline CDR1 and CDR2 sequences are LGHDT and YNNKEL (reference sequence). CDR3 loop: CASSETFPHSDNEQFF. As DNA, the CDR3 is TGTGCCAGCAGCGAAACGTTTCCCCATTCCGACAATGAGCAGTTCTTC.

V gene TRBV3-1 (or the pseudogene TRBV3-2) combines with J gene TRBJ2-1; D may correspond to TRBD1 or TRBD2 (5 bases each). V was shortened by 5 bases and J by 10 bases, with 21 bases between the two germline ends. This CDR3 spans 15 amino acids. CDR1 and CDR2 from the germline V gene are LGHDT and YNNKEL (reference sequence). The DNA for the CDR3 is TGTGCCAGCAGCTCCGGGACCTCCCTTGGTGGGGAGCAGTTCTTC. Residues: CASSSGTSLGGEQFF.

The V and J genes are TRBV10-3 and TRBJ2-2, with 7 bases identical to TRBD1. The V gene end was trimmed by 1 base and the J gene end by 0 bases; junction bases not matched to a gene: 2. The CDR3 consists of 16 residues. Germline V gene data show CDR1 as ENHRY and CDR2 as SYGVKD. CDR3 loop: CAISEWTGANTGELFF. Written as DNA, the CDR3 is TGTGCCATCAGTGAGTGGACAGGAGCGAACACCGGGGAGCTGTTTTTT.

The CDR3 DNA reads TGTGCCATCAGTGAGTCCCCTAGGGGAGATCAGCCCCAGCATTTT. Its translation: CAISESPRGDQPQHF. The V and J genes are TRBV10-3 and TRBJ1-5; a weak D match, TRBD1 (5 bases). Trimming removed 0 bases at V and 5 bases at J, with 11 bases between. The CDR3 sequence is 15 residues long. Germline V lookup: CDR1 ENHRY, CDR2 SYGVKD.

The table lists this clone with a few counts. The CDR3 sequence: CASSPGPNSPLHF. In nucleotides, the CDR3 is TGCGCCAGCAGTCCGGGACCTAATTCACCCCTCCACTTT. The chain employs TRBV10-2 and TRBJ1-6, with a possible D match to TRBD1 (5 bases). The length of the CDR3 is 13 residues. From germline, CDR1 is WSHSY and CDR2 SAAADI. Between the trimmed V and J ends, which lost 5 bases and 6 bases, there was a span of 8 bases.

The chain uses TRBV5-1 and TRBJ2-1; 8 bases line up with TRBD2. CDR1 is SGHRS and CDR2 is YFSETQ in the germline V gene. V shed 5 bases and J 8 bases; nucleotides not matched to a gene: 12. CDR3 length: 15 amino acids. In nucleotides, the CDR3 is TGCGCCAGCAGGGTCATGAGCGGGAGTTGGGATGAGCAGTTCTTC. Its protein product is CASRVMSGSWDEQFF.

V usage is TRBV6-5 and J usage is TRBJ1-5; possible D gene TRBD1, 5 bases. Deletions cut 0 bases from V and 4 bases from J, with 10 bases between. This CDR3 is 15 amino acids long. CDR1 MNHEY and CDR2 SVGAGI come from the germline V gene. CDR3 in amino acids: CASSYSGRINQPQHF. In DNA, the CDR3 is TGTGCCAGCAGTTACTCGGGGCGTATAAATCAGCCCCAGCATTTT.

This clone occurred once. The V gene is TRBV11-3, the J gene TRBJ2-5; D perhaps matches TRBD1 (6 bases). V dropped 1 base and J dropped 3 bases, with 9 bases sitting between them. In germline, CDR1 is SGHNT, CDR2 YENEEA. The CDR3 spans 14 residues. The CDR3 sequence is CASSLAHREETQYF. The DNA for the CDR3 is TGTGCCAGCAGCTTAGCCCACAGGGAAGAGACCCAGTACTTC.

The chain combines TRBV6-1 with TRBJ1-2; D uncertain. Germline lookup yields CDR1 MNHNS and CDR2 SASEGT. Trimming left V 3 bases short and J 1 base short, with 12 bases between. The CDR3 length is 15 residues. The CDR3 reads CASSDQAPLNYGYTF. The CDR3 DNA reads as TGTGCCAGCAGTGATCAGGCTCCACTTAACTATGGCTACACCTTC.